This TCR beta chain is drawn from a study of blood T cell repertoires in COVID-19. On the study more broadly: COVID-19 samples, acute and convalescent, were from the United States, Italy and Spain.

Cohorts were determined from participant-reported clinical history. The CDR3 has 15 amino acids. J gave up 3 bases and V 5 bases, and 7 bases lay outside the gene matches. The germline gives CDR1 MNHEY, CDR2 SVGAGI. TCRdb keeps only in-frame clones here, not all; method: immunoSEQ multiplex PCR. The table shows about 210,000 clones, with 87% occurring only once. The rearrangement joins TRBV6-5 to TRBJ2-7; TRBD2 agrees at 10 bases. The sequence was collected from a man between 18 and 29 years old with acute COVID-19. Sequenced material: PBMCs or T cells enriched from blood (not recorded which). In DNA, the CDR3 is TGTGCCAGCAGTCCGCGCCTAGCGGGAGACTACGAGCAGTACTTC. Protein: CASSPRLAGDYEQYF.